This T cell receptor (beta chain) was identified during a study of blood T cell repertoires in COVID-19. Overall study: From T cells, B-cell-depleted T cells, or PBMCs came the material, which was cDNA or gDNA.

Original processing notes: Nucleated cell counts were estimated from reference gene primer amplification. Generated by immunoSEQ multiplex PCR, the TCRdb table keeps only in-frame clones and is missing some. The V and J calls and clone size come from that table; D and trimming were worked out from the DNA. This sample has 150,000 to 200,000 clones, with roughly 82% found just once. Participant age was about 18 to 89 years, and participants resided in about two dozen US areas. Cohorts were assigned according to the clinical history that participants reported. What was sequenced was PBMCs or T cells enriched from blood (not recorded which). This sequence originates from a man in his forties or fifties who had recovered from COVID-19.

The CDR3 protein is CASSQDLCNQPQHF. CDR3 in DNA: TGTGCCAGCAGCCAAGATCTGTGCAATCAGCCCCAGCATTTT. The chain employs TRBV3-1 (or the pseudogene TRBV3-2) and TRBJ1-5; no firm D call. The CDR3 has 14 amino acids. Trimming shortened V by 0 bases and J by 2 bases, and 5 bases separated the two germline ends. Germline V lookup: CDR1 LGHDT, CDR2 YNNKEL (reference sequence).